These T cell receptor beta chains were read from a single sample in a study of blood T cell repertoires in COVID-19. Sequenced by immunoSEQ multiplex PCR; TCRdb stores in-frame clones only, minus some. The sample contains 250,000 or so clones, 85% to 90% of which appear only once. Sequenced: peripheral blood. Source of these receptors: a woman between 40 and 55 years old who had recovered from COVID-19. Each CDR3 is given with its conserved first and last residue. Each record gives: J gene, D gene, V gene, clone size, CDR3 protein, CDR3 DNA. The D gene is left open where the match is weak. Expanded clones are given a class, and other clones once, few, many or no size at all.

J gene: TRBJ2-1; D gene: TRBD2; V gene: TRBV7-6; clone size: -; CDR3 protein: CASSLEVAGGEQFF; CDR3 DNA: TGTGCCAGCAGCTTAGAGGTAGCGGGAGGGGAGCAGTTCTTC
J gene: TRBJ2-6; D gene: TRBD2; V gene: TRBV6-2/TRBV6-3; clone size: -; CDR3 protein: CASSYPLAGGLFGANVLTF; CDR3 DNA: TGTGCCAGCAGTTACCCGCTAGCGGGAGGGCTCTTCGGGGCCAACGTCCTGACTTTC
J gene: TRBJ1-2; D gene: -; V gene: TRBV7-9; clone size: -; CDR3 protein: CASSLDIRNYGYTF; CDR3 DNA: TGTGCCAGCAGCTTAGACATCCGAAACTATGGCTACACCTTC
J gene: TRBJ2-7; D gene: TRBD1; V gene: TRBV15; clone size: -; CDR3 protein: CATSSGGQGAREQYF; CDR3 DNA: TGTGCCACCAGCAGCGGGGGACAGGGGGCCCGGGAGCAGTACTTC
J gene: TRBJ2-7; D gene: TRBD2; V gene: TRBV9; clone size: -; CDR3 protein: CASSQAGASGSYEQYF; CDR3 DNA: TGTGCCAGCAGCCAGGCTGGGGCTAGCGGGAGTTACGAGCAGTACTTC
J gene: TRBJ1-2; D gene: -; V gene: TRBV11-2; clone size: -; CDR3 protein: CASSPRTANYGYTF; CDR3 DNA: TGTGCCAGCAGCCCCCGGACAGCCAACTATGGCTACACCTTC
J gene: TRBJ1-4; D gene: -; V gene: TRBV30; clone size: -; CDR3 protein: CAWSVAPFPGATNEKLFF; CDR3 DNA: TGTGCCTGGAGTGTAGCCCCATTCCCCGGGGCAACTAATGAAAAACTGTTTTTT
J gene: TRBJ2-1; D gene: TRBD2; V gene: TRBV7-9; clone size: -; CDR3 protein: CASSFGRSYNEQFF; CDR3 DNA: TGTGCCAGCAGCTTCGGGAGGTCCTACAATGAGCAGTTCTTC
J gene: TRBJ1-4; D gene: -; V gene: TRBV20-1; clone size: -; CDR3 protein: CSATDPLGAWGKLFF; CDR3 DNA: TGCAGTGCTACTGACCCGTTGGGGGCCTGGGGAAAACTGTTTTTT
J gene: TRBJ1-3; D gene: -; V gene: TRBV29-1; clone size: once; CDR3 protein: CSVGRGGGNTIYF; CDR3 DNA: TGCAGCGTGGGCAGGGGAGGAGGAAACACCATATATTTT
J gene: TRBJ2-7; D gene: -; V gene: TRBV29-1; clone size: -; CDR3 protein: CSVEDRGYEQYF; CDR3 DNA: TGCAGCGTTGAAGATCGGGGGTACGAGCAGTACTTC
J gene: TRBJ1-3; D gene: TRBD1; V gene: TRBV30; clone size: few; CDR3 protein: CAWSRDSSGNTIYF; CDR3 DNA: TGTGCCTGGAGTCGGGACAGCTCTGGAAACACCATATATTTT
J gene: TRBJ1-2; D gene: TRBD1; V gene: TRBV30; clone size: -; CDR3 protein: CAWSKTGQGSGGYTF; CDR3 DNA: TGTGCCTGGAGTAAGACGGGACAGGGGAGCGGTGGCTACACCTTC
J gene: TRBJ2-7; D gene: -; V gene: TRBV5-1; clone size: -; CDR3 protein: CASSLNRLYEQYF; CDR3 DNA: TGCGCCAGCAGCTTGAATCGTCTCTACGAGCAGTACTTC
J gene: TRBJ2-5; D gene: -; V gene: TRBV7-9; clone size: -; CDR3 protein: CASSSPLPPGVSQETQYF; CDR3 DNA: TGTGCCAGCAGCTCCCCACTCCCCCCGGGAGTATCCCAAGAGACCCAGTACTTC
J gene: TRBJ2-7; D gene: -; V gene: TRBV3-1/TRBV3-2; clone size: -; CDR3 protein: CASSGRQDLYEQYF; CDR3 DNA: TGTGCCAGCAGCGGCCGACAGGATCTCTACGAGCAGTACTTC
J gene: TRBJ2-1; D gene: TRBD2; V gene: TRBV6-2/TRBV6-3; clone size: few; CDR3 protein: CASSPGLAGGPGDEQFF; CDR3 DNA: TGTGCCAGCAGTCCCGGACTAGCGGGAGGGCCGGGCGATGAGCAGTTCTTC
J gene: TRBJ2-7; D gene: TRBD2; V gene: TRBV7-2; clone size: -; CDR3 protein: CASSLAAGGGEQYF; CDR3 DNA: TGTGCCAGCAGCTTAGCGGCGGGAGGGGGCGAGCAGTACTTC
J gene: TRBJ2-1; D gene: -; V gene: TRBV5-6; clone size: -; CDR3 protein: CASSNSPSSYNEQFF; CDR3 DNA: TGTGCCAGCAGCAACTCCCCTAGCTCCTACAATGAGCAGTTCTTC
J gene: TRBJ1-2; D gene: -; V gene: TRBV7-9; clone size: -; CDR3 protein: CASSPWATPNYGYTF; CDR3 DNA: TGTGCCAGCAGCCCCTGGGCGACCCCTAACTATGGCTACACCTTC
J gene: TRBJ1-1; D gene: TRBD1; V gene: TRBV18; clone size: -; CDR3 protein: CASSTNRGQGGTEAFF; CDR3 DNA: TGTGCCAGCTCAACAAACAGGGGGCAAGGGGGGACTGAAGCTTTCTTT
J gene: TRBJ1-4; D gene: TRBD1; V gene: TRBV10-3; clone size: -; CDR3 protein: CAISESGTGLGEKLFF; CDR3 DNA: TGTGCCATCAGTGAGTCGGGGACAGGGCTAGGAGAAAAACTGTTTTTT
J gene: TRBJ1-4; D gene: -; V gene: TRBV7-8; clone size: -; CDR3 protein: CASSFRGTSGGLGANEKLFF; CDR3 DNA: TGTGCCAGCAGCTTTCGCGGGACCTCGGGGGGGCTGGGGGCTAATGAAAAACTGTTTTTT
J gene: TRBJ1-1; D gene: TRBD1; V gene: TRBV29-1; clone size: -; CDR3 protein: CSATDRVAFF; CDR3 DNA: TGCAGCGCTACGGACAGGGTTGCTTTCTTT
J gene: TRBJ1-2; D gene: -; V gene: TRBV6-2/TRBV6-3; clone size: -; CDR3 protein: CASSRPAADGYTF; CDR3 DNA: TGTGCCAGCAGCAGGCCCGCGGCGGATGGCTACACCTTC
J gene: TRBJ1-5; D gene: TRBD1; V gene: TRBV6-2/TRBV6-3; clone size: few; CDR3 protein: CASSPTGPLNQPQHF; CDR3 DNA: TGTGCCAGCAGTCCGACAGGGCCGCTTAATCAGCCCCAGCATTTT
J gene: TRBJ2-2; D gene: -; V gene: TRBV9; clone size: -; CDR3 protein: CASSPHGNLGTGELFF; CDR3 DNA: TGTGCCAGCAGCCCCCACGGGAACCTCGGCACCGGGGAGCTGTTTTTT
J gene: TRBJ1-5; D gene: -; V gene: TRBV19; clone size: -; CDR3 protein: CASSIVRPSDPQHF; CDR3 DNA: TGTGCCAGTAGTATCGTGCGGCCGTCCGATCCCCAGCATTTT
J gene: TRBJ1-4; D gene: -; V gene: TRBV5-5; clone size: -; CDR3 protein: CASSLAGGRTNEKLFF; CDR3 DNA: TGTGCCAGCAGCTTGGCGGGGGGGCGGACTAATGAAAAACTGTTTTTT
J gene: TRBJ2-5; D gene: TRBD2; V gene: TRBV9; clone size: -; CDR3 protein: CASSPRGSGREETQYF; CDR3 DNA: TGTGCCAGCAGCCCTCGAGGTAGCGGGAGGGAAGAGACCCAGTACTTC
J gene: TRBJ2-2; D gene: TRBD2; V gene: TRBV6-2/TRBV6-3; clone size: -; CDR3 protein: CASSLFLAGGGTGELFF; CDR3 DNA: TGTGCCAGCAGCCTATTCCTAGCGGGAGGGGGCACCGGGGAGCTGTTTTTT
J gene: TRBJ1-2; D gene: TRBD1; V gene: TRBV5-6; clone size: -; CDR3 protein: CASSLVGQGYGYTF; CDR3 DNA: TGTGCCAGCAGCTTGGTGGGACAGGGTTATGGCTACACCTTC
J gene: TRBJ2-7; D gene: TRBD2; V gene: TRBV5-1; clone size: once; CDR3 protein: CASSWEGRYEQYF; CDR3 DNA: TGCGCCAGCAGCTGGGAGGGCCGATACGAGCAGTACTTC
J gene: TRBJ1-1; D gene: -; V gene: TRBV4-3; clone size: -; CDR3 protein: CASSQVLGAEAFF; CDR3 DNA: TGCGCCAGCAGCCAAGTTTTAGGGGCTGAAGCTTTCTTT
J gene: TRBJ2-1; D gene: TRBD2; V gene: TRBV7-9; clone size: -; CDR3 protein: CASSLGRGGSSTDEQFF; CDR3 DNA: TGTGCCAGCAGCTTAGGAAGGGGCGGGAGTTCTACCGATGAGCAGTTCTTC
J gene: TRBJ1-2; D gene: -; V gene: TRBV19; clone size: -; CDR3 protein: CASTQRQALSYGYTF; CDR3 DNA: TGTGCCAGTACCCAAAGACAGGCACTAAGCTATGGCTACACCTTC
J gene: TRBJ1-1; D gene: -; V gene: TRBV7-2; clone size: -; CDR3 protein: CASSLPGPTTEAFF; CDR3 DNA: TGTGCCAGCAGCTTACCGGGTCCCACGACTGAAGCTTTCTTT
J gene: TRBJ1-2; D gene: -; V gene: TRBV5-1; clone size: -; CDR3 protein: CASSLLPRDTGSNYGYTF; CDR3 DNA: TGCGCCAGCAGCTTGCTCCCCCGGGACACGGGCTCTAACTATGGCTACACCTTC
J gene: TRBJ2-1; D gene: TRBD1; V gene: TRBV19; clone size: -; CDR3 protein: CASSPDRDRLGNEQFF; CDR3 DNA: TGTGCCAGTAGTCCGGACCGGGACAGGTTGGGGAATGAGCAGTTCTTC
J gene: TRBJ2-2; D gene: TRBD2; V gene: TRBV6-5; clone size: few; CDR3 protein: CASSRLAELGELFF; CDR3 DNA: TGTGCCAGCAGCAGACTAGCGGAGCTAGGAGAGCTGTTTTTT
J gene: TRBJ2-1; D gene: TRBD2; V gene: TRBV15; clone size: -; CDR3 protein: CATRGPGLAGGNEQFF; CDR3 DNA: TGTGCCACCAGGGGTCCGGGACTAGCGGGGGGCAATGAGCAGTTCTTC
J gene: TRBJ2-3; D gene: -; V gene: TRBV13; clone size: few; CDR3 protein: CASSFSESGTDTQYF; CDR3 DNA: TGTGCCAGCAGCTTTAGTGAATCCGGCACAGATACGCAGTATTTT
J gene: TRBJ1-2; D gene: -; V gene: TRBV5-4; clone size: -; CDR3 protein: CASSLPGDNYGYTF; CDR3 DNA: TGTGCCAGCAGCTTGCCAGGGGACAACTATGGCTACACCTTC
J gene: TRBJ1-2; D gene: TRBD1; V gene: TRBV3-1/TRBV3-2; clone size: -; CDR3 protein: CASTPTLQGRGYTF; CDR3 DNA: TGTGCCAGCACCCCGACCCTACAGGGGAGGGGCTACACCTTC
J gene: TRBJ2-5; D gene: TRBD2; V gene: TRBV9; clone size: once; CDR3 protein: CASSPHDGRGETQYF; CDR3 DNA: TGTGCCAGCAGCCCCCATGACGGGAGGGGCGAGACCCAGTACTTC
J gene: TRBJ2-5; D gene: TRBD2; V gene: TRBV4-3; clone size: -; CDR3 protein: CASSQGEGKGETQYF; CDR3 DNA: TGCGCCAGCAGCCAAGGGGAGGGAAAGGGAGAGACCCAGTACTTC
J gene: TRBJ2-1; D gene: -; V gene: TRBV6-2/TRBV6-3; clone size: -; CDR3 protein: CASSYSPWGEQFF; CDR3 DNA: TGTGCCAGCAGTTACTCCCCCTGGGGCGAGCAGTTCTTC
J gene: TRBJ1-2; D gene: -; V gene: TRBV4-3; clone size: -; CDR3 protein: CASSQGGGAEGGYTF; CDR3 DNA: TGCGCCAGCAGCCAAGGTGGGGGCGCCGAGGGGGGCTACACCTTC
J gene: TRBJ2-1; D gene: TRBD2; V gene: TRBV30; clone size: -; CDR3 protein: CAWSVGTSGYNEQFF; CDR3 DNA: TGTGCCTGGAGTGTTGGGACTAGCGGGTACAATGAGCAGTTCTTC
J gene: TRBJ2-7; D gene: -; V gene: TRBV19; clone size: -; CDR3 protein: CASRSRQVSYEQYF; CDR3 DNA: TGTGCCAGTAGGTCAAGACAGGTCTCCTACGAGCAGTACTTC
J gene: TRBJ2-6; D gene: -; V gene: TRBV4-1; clone size: -; CDR3 protein: CASSQFRAGANVLTF; CDR3 DNA: TGCGCCAGCAGCCAATTCAGGGCTGGGGCCAACGTCCTGACTTTC
J gene: TRBJ1-1; D gene: -; V gene: TRBV27; clone size: -; CDR3 protein: CASSLRGGGIRVAFF; CDR3 DNA: TGTGCCAGCAGTTTACGCGGGGGGGGTATACGAGTGGCTTTCTTT
J gene: TRBJ2-1; D gene: -; V gene: TRBV6-2/TRBV6-3; clone size: -; CDR3 protein: CASSYSGGPNEQFF; CDR3 DNA: TGTGCCAGCAGTTACTCGGGCGGGCCCAATGAGCAGTTCTTC
J gene: TRBJ2-5; D gene: -; V gene: TRBV27; clone size: -; CDR3 protein: CASSLALWETQYF; CDR3 DNA: TGTGCCAGCAGTTTGGCCCTTTGGGAGACCCAGTACTTC
J gene: TRBJ2-1; D gene: -; V gene: TRBV12-3/TRBV12-4; clone size: -; CDR3 protein: CASSPLGFEQFF; CDR3 DNA: TGTGCCAGCAGTCCCCTCGGGTTCGAGCAGTTCTTC